Each of the 18 T cell receptor beta chains below was sequenced from the same sample in a study of CD8 T cells in Susac syndrome. With random hexamers, reverse transcription was performed on roughly 0.5 to 1 ug of RNA. TCRdb used MiXCR to reprocess the immunoSEQ multiplex PCR reads, holding one entry per CDR3 protein. Of under 300,000 distinct CDR3 sequences in the sample, 95% to 97% were seen once. Specimen: CD4+ T cells from PBMCs. These receptors came from a human donor with Susac syndrome.

This chain uses TRBV29-1 with TRBJ1-1, with D tentatively TRBD1 (5 bases). CDR1 and CDR2 (germline): SQVTM, ANQGSEA. The CDR3 is 16 amino acids. Trimming removed 3 bases at V and 0 bases at J, with 17 bases between. The CDR3 region has the DNA TGCAGCGTTGATTCGCGCAGGGCCGGGCTGAACACTGAAGCTTTCTTT. Amino acids: CSVDSRRAGLNTEAFF.

CDR3 region: CAWSERRLRQGATYEQYF. The CDR3 DNA reads TGTGCCTGGAGTGAAAGGCGACTTAGACAGGGGGCGACCTACGAGCAGTACTTC. The chain couples TRBV30 to TRBJ2-7; 10 bases agree with TRBD1. Trimming took 1 base from V and 2 from J; bases not matched to a gene: 14. CDR3 length: 18 residues. Germline V gives CDR1 GTSNPN, CDR2 SVGIG (reference sequence).

The chain joins TRBV20-1 to TRBJ2-5, with a tentative D call TRBD1 (6 bases). The V end was cut by 3 bases, the J end by 0 bases, with 14 bases between. This CDR3 is built from 15 residues. Per germline, CDR1 DFQATT and CDR2 SNEGSKA (reference sequence). The CDR3 DNA reads TGCAGTGCTAGCCCACAGGCAGGGGACCAAGAGACCCAGTACTTC. This gives the protein CSASPQAGDQETQYF.

This rearrangement joins TRBV10-1 to TRBJ2-5, with D uncertain. The CDR3 is made up of 14 amino acids. The V and J ends lost 3 bases and 3 bases respectively, with 11 bases between them. Germline values: CDR1 WNHNN, CDR2 SYGVQD (reference sequence). In DNA, the CDR3 is TGCGCCAGCAGTGATGGCAGCTTGGAAGAGACCCAGTACTTC. It translates to CASSDGSLEETQYF.

This clonotype is a singleton in its sample. The chain combines TRBV7-9 with TRBJ1-2; D is ambiguous. The CDR3 is 15 amino acids. V was cut by 1 base and J by 4 bases, with 13 bases left in between. Germline values: CDR1 SEHNR, CDR2 FQNEAQ (reference sequence). The CDR3 here is CASSLGGDASYGYTF. The CDR3 DNA reads TGTGCCAGCAGCTTAGGTGGAGACGCCTCCTATGGCTACACCTTC.

The rearrangement uses TRBV11-3 and TRBJ2-1, with 11 bases that match TRBD2. This CDR3 spans 15 amino acids. The J segment lost 9 bases and the V segment lost 3 bases, leaving 7 bases of the junction unmatched. Germline lookup yields CDR1 SGHNT and CDR2 YENEEA. As DNA, the CDR3 is TGTGCCAGCAGCTTCCTAGCGGGAGGTAGGAGTGAGCAGTTCTTC. This codes for CASSFLAGGRSEQFF.

This rearrangement joins TRBV29-1 to TRBJ2-5; a weak D match, TRBD2 (6 bases). The germline CDR1 and CDR2 sequences are SQVTM and ANQGSEA. V lost 3 bases and J 9 bases, leaving 17 bases between the germline ends. CDR3 length: 13 residues. The CDR3 sequence is CSVDRGTERSQYF. The CDR3 DNA is TGCAGCGTTGATCGCGGGACTGAACGCTCCCAGTACTTC.

The CDR3 here is CSARDLAGPTNEKLFF. CDR3 coding DNA: TGCAGTGCTAGAGATTTAGCCGGGCCCACTAATGAAAAACTGTTTTTT. V is TRBV20-1 and J is TRBJ1-4; D remains ambiguous. This CDR3 is built from 16 residues. V was trimmed by 0 bases and J by 2 bases, leaving 13 bases between them. Germline V lookup: CDR1 DFQATT, CDR2 SNEGSKA (reference sequence).

This chain joins TRBV29-1 and TRBJ2-7, with D possibly TRBD2 on 5 matching bases. The V end lost 2 bases, the J end lost 0 bases, and 8 bases lay between the germline ends. Germline lookup yields CDR1 SQVTM and CDR2 ANQGSEA. There are 13 residues in the CDR3. The chain's CDR3 is CSVELEDSYEQYF. The CDR3 DNA is TGCAGCGTTGAACTGGAGGACTCCTACGAGCAGTACTTC.

The rearrangement links TRBV15 to TRBJ2-2, with unresolved D. The V gene's germline CDR1 is LNHNV and CDR2 YYDKDF (reference sequence). The CDR3 length is 13 residues. Trimming removed 6 bases at V and 6 bases at J, with 11 bases between. CDR3 bases: TGTGCCACCAGATCTAGGGTGGCCGGGGAGCTGTTTTTT. Amino acid sequence: CATRSRVAGELFF.

The chain carries TRBV11-2 and TRBJ2-1; 7 bases map to TRBD2. V lost 10 bases and J lost 7; bases outside the gene matches: 10. Germline-derived CDR1 and CDR2 are SGHAT and FQNNGV. The CDR3 extends over 13 amino acids. CDR3: CATKTGGRNEQFF. The CDR3 DNA sequence: TGTGCCACCAAAACGGGCGGGAGAAATGAGCAGTTCTTC.

The V and J genes are TRBV3-1 and TRBJ2-7, with 10 bases lining up with TRBD2. Per germline, CDR1 LGHDT and CDR2 YNNKEL (reference sequence). The CDR3 runs to 16 residues. The V and J ends lost 0 bases and 7 bases, in that order; junction bases with no gene match: 9. CDR3 protein: CASSQEESSGRPEQYF. DNA for the CDR3: TGTGCCAGCAGCCAAGAGGAGTCTAGCGGGAGACCTGAGCAGTACTTC.

The chain is built from TRBV12-3 or TRBV12-4 and TRBJ1-1; D unclear. The CDR3 has 14 amino acids. Between the trimmed V and J ends, which lost 3 bases and 0 bases, there was a span of 8 bases. CDR3 region: CASSLVGMNTEAFF. The CDR3 DNA reads as TGTGCCAGCAGTTTGGTCGGAATGAACACTGAAGCTTTCTTT.

A single count supports this clonotype. V and J are TRBV20-1 and TRBJ2-1; D is perhaps TRBD1 (6 bases). CDR1 DFQATT and CDR2 SNEGSKA come from the germline V gene (reference sequence). The CDR3 loop spans 15 amino acids. V lost 3 bases to trimming and J lost 1 base, with 13 bases between them. The CDR3 sequence is CSASRQETSYNEQFF. In nucleotides, the CDR3 is TGCAGTGCTAGTCGACAGGAGACTTCCTACAATGAGCAGTTCTTC.

V usage is TRBV12-3 or TRBV12-4 and J usage is TRBJ2-3; 11 bases align to TRBD2. CDR3 length: 16 amino acids. V was clipped by 6 bases and J by 2 bases; unmatched bases: 7. CDR3 protein: CASSPIAGGYTDTQYF. CDR3 coding DNA: TGTGCCAGCAGCCCCATAGCGGGGGGGTACACAGATACGCAGTATTTT.

The rearrangement links TRBV7-3 to TRBJ2-1; 10 bases are shared with TRBD2. The CDR3 length is 16 residues. Germline values: CDR1 SGHTA, CDR2 FQGTGA. Trimming took 4 bases from V and 2 from J; bases not matched to a gene: 5. CDR3 DNA: TGTGCCAGCAGCTATTCTAGCGGGAGCCCCTACAATGAGCAGTTCTTC. Translated, it gives CASSYSSGSPYNEQFF.

In nucleotides, the CDR3 is TGCGCCAGCAGCTTTAGCGGGTTGTACCAAGAGACCCAGTACTTC. It encodes CASSFSGLYQETQYF. The chain recombines TRBV5-1 with TRBJ2-5; TRBD2 aligns across 7 bases. After removal of 2 bases from V and 0 bases from J, the junction contained 4 bases not matched to a gene. The CDR3 totals 15 residues. Looked up from germline, CDR1 is SGHRS and CDR2 is YFSETQ.

The chain recombines TRBV20-1 with TRBJ2-7; D remains ambiguous. CDR1 is DFQATT, CDR2 SNEGSKA, per germline (reference sequence). V lost 1 base to trimming and J lost 3 bases, with 1 base between them. The CDR3 is 10 amino acids. CDR3 bases: TGCAGTGCTAGAGGCTACGAGCAGTACTTC. Translating gives CSARGYEQYF.